The rows below give T cell receptor beta chains drawn from one sample of a study of shared clonotypes between healthy human individuals. Measured with immunoSEQ multiplex PCR; TCRdb has only the in-frame clones, and not every one. Of about 2,100,000 clones detected, 85% to 95% appear once; the ten largest clones hold 1.5% to 2%. The sample was naive CD8+ T cells from PBMCs. These receptors all come from a man between 18 and 35 years old in good health. Some clones in this sample may be carry-over from other donors' samples. Each CDR3 is given with its conserved first and last residue. The D gene is left open where the match is weak. A row's size may be missing; if present it is once, few, many or a size class.

D gene | J gene | clone size | V gene | CDR3 protein | CDR3 DNA
NA | TRBJ1-1 | NA | TRBV27 | CASSLSMGGNTEAFF | TGTGCCAGCAGTTTATCGATGGGAGGGAACACTGAAGCTTTCTTT
NA | TRBJ2-1 | once | TRBV11-2 | CASRDSSSYNEQFF | TGTGCCAGCAGGGACAGCAGCTCCTACAATGAGCAGTTCTTC
NA | TRBJ2-7 | NA | TRBV27 | CASSNSGPYEQYF | TGTGCCAGCTCCAATTCGGGGCCTTACGAGCAGTACTTC
NA | TRBJ2-1 | NA | TRBV4-1 | CASSRGGAPYNEQFF | TGCGCCAGCAGCCGCGGCGGGGCACCCTACAATGAGCAGTTCTTC
TRBD1 | TRBJ1-2 | NA | TRBV14 | CASSSAGTGGVVGYTF | TGTGCCAGCAGCTCAGCCGGGACAGGGGGCGTGGTTGGCTACACCTTC
TRBD1 | TRBJ2-7 | NA | TRBV4-2 | CASSQGRTGTYEQYF | TGTGCCAGCAGCCAAGGGAGGACAGGGACATACGAGCAGTACTTC
NA | TRBJ1-5 | NA | TRBV28 | CASGNTEYSNQPQHF | TGTGCCAGCGGCAATACAGAATATAGCAATCAGCCCCAGCATTTT
TRBD1 | TRBJ2-3 | NA | TRBV9 | CASSVESRQGETDTQYF | TGTGCCAGTAGCGTAGAGTCTCGACAGGGAGAGACAGATACGCAGTATTTT
NA | TRBJ1-1 | few | TRBV7-2 | CASTKTFMNTEAFF | TGTGCCAGCACGAAGACATTTATGAACACTGAAGCTTTCTTT
NA | TRBJ2-7 | NA | TRBV5-5 | CASSLSRRSYEQYF | TGTGCCAGCAGCTTGAGTAGGCGGTCCTACGAGCAGTACTTC
NA | TRBJ1-1 | NA | TRBV13 | CASSPLKLVNTEAFF | TGTGCCAGCAGCCCCCTAAAACTGGTGAACACTGAAGCTTTCTTT
NA | TRBJ1-5 | NA | TRBV4-3 | CASSQDRGQPQHF | TGCGCCAGCAGCCAAGATCGGGGACAGCCCCAGCATTTT
NA | TRBJ1-3 | NA | TRBV7-2 | CASIYYRVYGNTIYF | TGTGCCAGCATATACTACAGGGTATACGGAAACACCATATATTTT
NA | TRBJ1-2 | NA | TRBV19 | CASSIDRAGNYGYTF | TGTGCCAGTAGTATAGATCGGGCAGGGAACTATGGCTACACCTTC
TRBD1 | TRBJ2-7 | NA | TRBV11-2 | CASSSGTVYEQYF | TGTGCCAGCAGCTCCGGGACAGTCTACGAGCAGTACTTC
TRBD1 | TRBJ2-5 | NA | TRBV7-2 | CASSRDRAETQYF | TGTGCCAGCAGCCGGGACAGGGCGGAGACCCAGTACTTC
NA | TRBJ1-2 | NA | TRBV27 | CASSRRTDPNYGYTF | TGTGCCAGCAGTCGCCGGACAGACCCTAACTATGGCTACACCTTC
NA | TRBJ1-1 | NA | TRBV11-1 | CASSWVRADTEAFF | TGTGCCAGCAGCTGGGTCCGGGCCGACACTGAAGCTTTCTTT
NA | TRBJ2-7 | NA | TRBV7-2 | CASSLILFSYEQYF | TGTGCCAGCAGCTTAATTCTGTTCTCCTACGAGCAGTACTTC
TRBD2 | TRBJ2-1 | NA | TRBV7-9 | CASLELAGGEEQFF | TGTGCCAGCCTTGAACTAGCGGGAGGGGAGGAGCAGTTCTTC
NA | TRBJ1-4 | NA | TRBV7-9 | CASSFPAENEKLFF | TGTGCCAGCAGCTTTCCGGCGGAGAATGAAAAACTGTTTTTT
TRBD1 | TRBJ2-1 | NA | TRBV7-9 | CASSPPGTVIGYNEQFF | TGTGCCAGCAGCCCCCCCGGGACAGTCATCGGCTACAATGAGCAGTTCTTC
NA | TRBJ1-2 | once | TRBV11-2 | CASSEIRGGRKANYGYTF | TGTGCCAGCAGCGAAATAAGGGGCGGGCGGAAAGCTAACTATGGCTACACCTTC
TRBD1 | TRBJ2-1 | NA | TRBV5-1 | CASSAGTGPYNEQFF | TGCGCCAGCAGCGCCGGGACAGGCCCTTACAATGAGCAGTTCTTC
TRBD2 | TRBJ2-1 | NA | TRBV28 | CASSPRAGGGYNEQFF | TGTGCCAGCAGCCCCAGGGCGGGCGGGGGCTACAATGAGCAGTTCTTC
TRBD1 | TRBJ1-3 | NA | TRBV30 | CAWIGISGQGKSGNTIYF | TGTGCCTGGATCGGTATTTCGGGACAGGGGAAGAGTGGAAACACCATATATTTT